The source of this T cell receptor beta chain is a study of blood T cell repertoires in COVID-19. Authors' analysis steps: The assay estimated nucleated cells by amplifying reference gene primers. Clones were read by immunoSEQ multiplex PCR, and TCRdb kept only the in-frame ones, dropping some. That table is the source of V, J and clone size, and D and trimming were worked out from the DNA. The sample consists of about 160,000 clones, about four fifths of them appearing once. V lost 0 bases to trimming and J lost 6 bases, with 9 bases between them. The germline V gene has CDR1 LGHDT and CDR2 YNNKEL (reference sequence). This CDR3 is built from 14 residues.

The source of this sequence is a woman aged 55-69 years who had recovered from COVID-19. The chain has TRBV3-1 (or the pseudogene TRBV3-2) and TRBJ1-5, with D maybe TRBD1 (5 bases). Sequenced: PBMCs or T cells enriched from blood (not recorded which). The CDR3 DNA reads as TGTGCCAGCAGCCAAGAGTCAGGGCTTCAGCCCCAGCATTTT. The encoded protein is CASSQESGLQPQHF.